The 16 T cell receptor beta chains below all came from one sample that was sequenced in a study of blood T cells in healthy people across ages. A sample-barcoded 5' primer and a J-beta primer mix were used in a second PCR of about 6 to 12 cycles. MiXCR was run by TCRdb on the 5' RACE reads, yielding one entry per CDR3 protein. Of over a million distinct CDR3 sequences listed, over 35% are singletons. The source material was blood. Receptors were obtained from a woman aged 60-75 years in good health.

The rearrangement joins TRBV15 to TRBJ2-1; D possibly corresponds to TRBD2 (5 bases). The CDR3 contains 19 residues. Trimming took 0 bases from V and 5 from J, leaving 23 bases between them. Germline CDR1 LNHNV, CDR2 YYDKDF (reference sequence). Written as DNA, the CDR3 is TGTGCCACCAGCAGAGATATGGGTCGAGGAACGACTACGGACAATGAGCAGTTCTTC. Translating it yields CATSRDMGRGTTTDNEQFF. Using reference TRBV15 and TRBJ2-1 for the parts outside the CDR3, the full variable domain is DAMVIQNPRYQVTQFGKPVTLSCSQTLNHNVMYWYQQKSSQAPKLLFHYYDKDFNNEADTPDNFQSRRPNTSFCFLDIRSPGLGDTAMYLCATSRDMGRGTTTDNEQFFGPGTRLTVL.

This clonotype was detected a few times. The V call is TRBV27, the J call TRBJ2-7; the match to TRBD2 covers 7 bases. Losses at the gene ends were 0 bases for V and 3 bases for J; bases not matched to a gene: 5. The CDR3 has 15 amino acids. The germline gives CDR1 MNHEY, CDR2 SMNVEV (reference sequence). As DNA, the CDR3 is TGTGCCAGCAGTTTATCCGGGTGGGGGGGCTACGAGCAGTACTTC. Its protein product is CASSLSGWGGYEQYF.

The rearrangement links TRBV7-2 to TRBJ1-1; weak D call: TRBD1 (5 bases). Trimming shortened V by 5 bases and J by 10 bases, and 23 bases separated the two germline ends. CDR1 is SGHTA and CDR2 is FQGNSA in the germline V gene. CDR3 size: 15 residues. CDR3: CASSSALLGARVAFF. The CDR3 DNA reads as TGTGCCAGCAGCAGCGCCCTTCTAGGGGCTCGGGTAGCTTTCTTT.

In its sample, this clonotype was seen a few times. The chain combines TRBV6-1 with TRBJ2-7; 7 bases align to TRBD2. Germline values: CDR1 MNHNS, CDR2 SASEGT. The junction had 4 bases not matched to a gene; V was cut back by 6 bases and J by 5 bases. The CDR3 has 12 amino acids. The CDR3: CASRGLDDEQYF. DNA of the CDR3: TGTGCCAGCAGAGGACTAGATGACGAGCAGTACTTC.

This chain connects TRBV9 to TRBJ1-4; tentative D call: TRBD1 (6 bases). Trimming cost V 2 bases and J 8 bases, with 16 bases left between them. There are 15 residues in the CDR3. CDR1 and CDR2 from the germline V gene are SGDLS and YYNGEE. CDR3 region: CASSVRQDGREKLFF. In DNA, the CDR3 is TGTGCCAGCAGCGTCAGACAGGATGGGAGGGAAAAACTGTTTTTT.

V is TRBV24-1 and J is TRBJ2-5; 11 bases align to TRBD2. This CDR3 comprises 15 residues. Germline V gene sequence: CDR1 KGHDR, CDR2 SFDVKD. V was pared by 2 bases and J by 3 bases, with 1 base of the junction left unmatched. The CDR3 DNA reads as TGTGCCACCAGTGATTCGGGACTAGCGGAAGAGACCCAGTACTTC. The encoded protein is CATSDSGLAEETQYF.

As to this clonotype: Germline and junction disagree at one end, which may indicate a read error. As DNA, the CDR3 is TGTGCCAGCAGACCGACAGGGAATAAGGGCACTGCAGCTTTCTTT. Protein: CASRPTGNKGTAAFF. The rearrangement uses TRBV12-3 or TRBV12-4 and TRBJ1-1; TRBD1 aligns across 7 bases. The CDR3 sequence is 15 residues long.

This chain joins TRBV29-1 and TRBJ2-1, with a possible D match to TRBD1 (6 bases). Trimming stripped 3 bases from V and 3 bases from J, with 12 bases between. This CDR3 region has 14 residues. From germline, CDR1 is SQVTM and CDR2 ANQGSEA. CDR3 amino acids: CSVDQTGVYNEQFF. CDR3 nucleotides: TGCAGCGTTGATCAGACAGGTGTCTACAATGAGCAGTTCTTC.

This clonotype was detected only a few times. The V call is TRBV20-1, the J call TRBJ2-1, with 9 nucleotides matching TRBD1. The CDR3 runs 14 residues. V shed 6 bases and J 3 bases; nucleotides not matched to a gene: 6. The germline CDR1 and CDR2 sequences are DFQATT and SNEGSKA (reference sequence). The CDR3 DNA sequence: TGCAGTGCAACCAGACAGGGGGTCTACAATGAGCAGTTCTTC. Translating gives CSATRQGVYNEQFF.

The table lists this clonotype with a few counts. The rearrangement joins TRBV4-1 to TRBJ2-1; maybe TRBD2 (6 bases). Germline loops: CDR1 MGHRA, CDR2 YSYEKL. Trimming pared 4 bases from V and 8 bases from J, leaving 15 bases between. The length of the CDR3 is 14 residues. CDR3 nucleotide sequence: TGCGCCAGCAGCCTCCGGACCGGGGACTATGAGCAGTTCTTC. Its translation: CASSLRTGDYEQFF.

This clonotype was recorded a few times. The chain employs TRBV14 and TRBJ2-7; no definite D call. The CDR3 runs to 16 residues. Trimming stripped 1 base from V and 5 bases from J, with 18 bases between. Germline V gene data show CDR1 as SGHDN and CDR2 as FVKESK. The CDR3 nucleotides are TGTGCCAGCAGCCAAGTGGTCGATGTAGGTCCACACGAGCAGTACTTC. Translation gives CASSQVVDVGPHEQYF. The complete variable domain, with remaining parts taken from reference TRBV14 and TRBJ2-7, reads EAGVTQFPSHSVIEKGQTVTLRCDPISGHDNLYWYRRVMGKEIKFLLHFVKESKQDESGMPNNRFLAERTGGTYSTLKVQPAELEDSGVYFCASSQVVDVGPHEQYFGPGTRLTVT.

As DNA, the CDR3 is TGTGCCAGCAGCTCGCCAGGGTATGAGACCCAGTACTTC. It specifies CASSSPGYETQYF. V and J are TRBV7-2 and TRBJ2-5; tentative D call: TRBD1 (5 bases). The V and J ends lost 4 bases and 5 bases respectively, with 11 bases between them. This CDR3 region has 13 residues. Looked up from germline, CDR1 is SGHTA and CDR2 is FQGNSA.

This clonotype has just a few counts. This rearrangement joins TRBV20-1 to TRBJ2-7, with 8 bases identical to TRBD2. From germline, CDR1 is DFQATT and CDR2 SNEGSKA (reference sequence). The CDR3 is 15 residues long. V dropped 5 bases and J dropped 1; count of bases not matched to a gene: 10. The CDR3 is CSAEIAGLGSYEQYF. In DNA, the CDR3 is TGCAGTGCTGAGATAGCGGGACTAGGGTCCTACGAGCAGTACTTC.

The gene calls are TRBV14 and TRBJ2-5; possibly TRBD2 for D (5 bases). Judging by the DNA end, TRBJ2-7 fits better; the J call may be wrong. Germline V gives CDR1 SGHDN, CDR2 FVKESK. This CDR3 is built from 14 residues. The CDR3 DNA reads TGTGCTAGCGCCAACGAGGTTAGGGTTTCCGAGCAGTACTTC. It encodes CASANEVRVSEQYF.

The chain uses TRBV6-6 and TRBJ1-4, with TRBD1 identical over 11 bases. Germline lookup yields CDR1 MNHNY and CDR2 SVGAGI (reference sequence). This CDR3 contains 15 residues. V dropped 5 bases and J dropped 14; count of bases not matched to a gene: 13. This CDR3 reads CASSTGTGGEEELFF. In DNA, the CDR3 is TGTGCCAGCAGTACCGGGACAGGGGGGGAAGAAGAGCTGTTTTTT.

The chain couples TRBV12-3 or TRBV12-4 to TRBJ2-7, with D possibly being TRBD2 (5 bases). Trimming removed 6 bases from V and 7 bases from J, with 16 bases in between. CDR3 length: 13 residues. CDR3 sequence: CASSRMESGEQYF. DNA of the CDR3: TGTGCCAGCAGCAGGATGGAGTCGGGAGAGCAGTACTTC.